The 9 T cell receptor beta chains below all came from one sample that was sequenced in a study of molecular identifiers for immune sequencing clone quantification. TCRdb called the PCR reads again in MiXCR, with one record for every CDR3 protein. The sample shows about 510,000 distinct CDR3 sequences, roughly a fifth of them seen only once. The sequenced material came from naive CD8+ T cells from blood, with Jurkat cell RNA spiked in. Noted subset: FACS-sorted CD8+CD4-CCR7+CD45RA+ naive T cells. All receptors derive from a human donor in good health. Some libraries in this study had Jurkat cell RNA spiked in.

Regarding this clonotype: In this CDR3 the conserved last residue, phenylalanine or tryptophan, is missing, so a read error is likely. V usage is TRBV19 and J usage is TRBJ2-3, with 9 positions matching TRBD2. CDR1 and CDR2 from the germline V gene are LNHDA and SQIVND (reference sequence). The CDR3 totals 16 residues. The CDR3 sequence is CASNIDAGGSTDTQYS. CDR3 in DNA: TGTGCCAGTAATATAGACGCGGGGGGGAGCACAGATACGCAGTATTCT.

Concerning this clonotype itself: Because it lacks the conserved phenylalanine or tryptophan at the end, this CDR3 is likely a read error. The rearrangement uses TRBV6-5 and TRBJ2-3; D gene ambiguous. The CDR3 has 15 amino acids. Germline CDR1 reads MNHEY; CDR2 reads SVGAGI. V lost 2 bases and J lost 0, with 9 bases in between. The CDR3 sequence is CASSYRVSSTDTQYS. The CDR3 coding sequence is TGTGCCAGCAGTTACAGGGTATCCAGCACAGATACGCAGTATTCT.

This chain connects TRBV20-1 to TRBJ1-2; D ambiguous. The CDR3 runs to 15 residues. CDR1 and CDR2 from the germline V gene are DFQATT and SNEGSKA (reference sequence). Trimming cost V 3 bases and J 6 bases, with 20 bases left between them. The CDR3 sequence: CSARSPVSAKNGYTF. The CDR3 nucleotides read TGCAGTGCTAGGAGTCCGGTCAGCGCAAAGAATGGCTACACCTTC.

For this clonotype: Since a much larger clone is just one base distant, this may be a read error. The chain links TRBV4-1 to TRBJ2-7, with D possibly called TRBD1 or TRBD2 (5 bases each). The CDR3 covers 14 residues. Per the germline V gene, CDR1 is MGHRA and CDR2 is YSYEKL. The CDR3 nucleotides are TGCGCCAGCAGCCAAGATAAGGGTTGGGACGAGCAGTGCTTC. Translating gives CASSQDKGWDEQCF.

This clonotype was counted ten times or more. This chain links TRBV19 with TRBJ2-5; a possible D gene is TRBD2 (6 bases). Trimming stripped 3 bases from V and 5 bases from J, with 13 bases between. The CDR3 length is 14 residues. Looked up from germline, CDR1 is LNHDA and CDR2 is SQIVND (reference sequence). The DNA for the CDR3 is TGTGCCAGTAGTATTCGCGGGGTGGAGGAGACCCAGTACTTC. This gives the protein CASSIRGVEETQYF.

This clonotype has a count of ten or more. The chain couples TRBV7-9 to TRBJ1-1; 8 positions agree with TRBD1. V lost 4 bases, J lost 3 bases, and 4 bases stayed unmatched. The CDR3 totals 14 residues. Germline loops: CDR1 SEHNR, CDR2 FQNEAQ (reference sequence). The DNA of the CDR3 is TGTGCCAGCAGCTCCCCGACAGGGGACACTGAAGCTTTCTTT. Protein: CASSSPTGDTEAFF. Full variable domain (missing parts from reference TRBV7-9 and TRBJ1-1): DTGVSQNPRHKITKRGQNVTFRCDPISEHNRLYWYRQTLGQGPEFLTYFQNEAQLEKSRLLSDRFSAERPKGSFSTLEIQRTEQGDSAMYLCASSSPTGDTEAFFGQGTRLTVV.

The chain joins TRBV2 to TRBJ2-1; D is uncertain. This CDR3 region has 14 residues. Between the trimmed V and J ends, which lost 3 bases and 3 bases, there was a span of 9 bases. Germline CDR1 and CDR2: SNHLY and FYNNEI. The CDR3 DNA reads as TGTGCCAGCAGTGAGGCCTTGGTCTACAATGAGCAGTTCTTC. It is translated as CASSEALVYNEQFF.

The chain has TRBV4-3 and TRBJ2-5; 9 bases line up with TRBD2. Unmatched junction bases numbered 9, after V lost 2 bases and J lost 2 bases. Looked up from germline, CDR1 is LGHNA and CDR2 is YSLEER. The CDR3 consists of 17 residues. The CDR3 here is CASSQSLLAGYQETQYF. In nucleotides, the CDR3 is TGCGCCAGCAGCCAAAGTCTCCTAGCGGGGTATCAAGAGACCCAGTACTTC.

This clonotype was observed at least ten times. This rearrangement joins TRBV7-2 to TRBJ2-7; tentatively, D is TRBD1 (5 bases). V was trimmed by 0 bases and J by 6 bases, leaving 18 bases between them. Germline CDR1 SGHTA, CDR2 FQGNSA. CDR3 length: 16 amino acids. CDR3 protein: CASSLAYKGPPSEQYF. DNA for the CDR3: TGTGCCAGCAGCTTAGCGTACAAGGGGCCGCCATCCGAGCAGTACTTC.